This T cell receptor (beta chain) originates from a study of T-cell memory formation after mild COVID-19. The germline CDR1 and CDR2 sequences are SGHRS and YFSETQ. The CDR3 extends over 13 amino acids. Trimming removed 1 base from V and 5 bases from J, with 10 bases in between. This clonotype was detected only a few times. Antigen unknown. cDNA libraries for TCR alpha and TCR beta, carrying sample barcodes and UMIs, came from 5'RACE with constant-segment primers. TCRdb independently ran MiXCR on the 5' RACE reads; one entry per CDR3 protein. This sample has a few hundred thousand distinct CDR3 sequences, with around 16% found just once. Study findings and constraints: Balance between CD4 and CD8 was seen in clones contracting day 15 to 85, and a CD4+ lean was seen in later expanders. CD4+ clones that contracted lay mainly in CM and EM; CD8+ ones lay in EMRA. Researchers found some responding clones in pre-infection memory, a sign that cross-reactive memory joined.

The specimen was PBMCs or a T cell subset sorted from them (not recorded which). The chain carries TRBV5-1 and TRBJ2-7; D is perhaps TRBD1 or TRBD2 (5 bases each). The TCR comes from a young man who had mild COVID-19 (a few samples of this study predate the infection). Cell type and time point are not known. Written as DNA, the CDR3 is TGCGCCAGCAGCTTGTGGGGGTCTAACGAGCAGTACTTC. This encodes CASSLWGSNEQYF.